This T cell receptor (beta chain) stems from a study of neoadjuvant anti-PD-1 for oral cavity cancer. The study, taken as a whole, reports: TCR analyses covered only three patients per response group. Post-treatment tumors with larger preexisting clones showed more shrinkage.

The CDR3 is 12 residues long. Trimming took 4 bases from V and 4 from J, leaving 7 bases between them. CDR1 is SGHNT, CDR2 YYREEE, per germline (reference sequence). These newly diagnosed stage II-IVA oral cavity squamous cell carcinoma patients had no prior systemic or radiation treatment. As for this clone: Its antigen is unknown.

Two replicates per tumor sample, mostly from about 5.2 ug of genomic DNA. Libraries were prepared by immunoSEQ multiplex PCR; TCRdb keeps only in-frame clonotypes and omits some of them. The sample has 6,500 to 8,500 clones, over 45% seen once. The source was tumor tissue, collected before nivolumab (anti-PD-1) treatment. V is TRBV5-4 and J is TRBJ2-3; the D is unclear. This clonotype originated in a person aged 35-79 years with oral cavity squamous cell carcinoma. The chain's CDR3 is CASSPTPDTQYF. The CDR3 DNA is TGTGCCAGCAGCCCGACTCCAGATACGCAGTATTTT.